The 10 T cell receptor beta chains in this list originate from one sample, sequenced in a study of cytomegalovirus exposure and HLA in healthy donors (dated by TCRdb to the late 2010s). The library was prepared using the immunoSEQ multiplex PCR assay. For the multiplex PCR, a mixture combining 60 forward primers for TCR Vbeta segments and 13 reverse primers for TCR Jbeta segments was used. Drawn from immuneACCESS, this table holds only the in-frame rearrangements with V and J called that TCRdb kept. Clones are partly lost; checked studies trace under half to an unresolved V gene and leave the rest unexplained. Here the sample has about 200,000 clones; around 78% occur a single time. The top ten clones comprise 12% to 15% of the sample. Sequencing was done on a sample of PBMCs. Receptors originate from a young woman in good health and CMV-seropositive.

A word on this clone: A read error may produce the germline difference seen at one junction end. This sequence joins TRBV7-9 and TRBJ2-7; 9 bases line up with TRBD1. The CDR3 sequence is 15 residues long. Germline CDR1 SEHNR, CDR2 FQNEAQ (reference sequence). DNA for the CDR3: TGTTCCAGCAGCTTAGAGACAGGGGGATCCTCCGAGCAGTACTTC. It is translated as CSSSLETGGSSEQYF.

The CDR3: CALSGYTEAFF. CDR3 DNA sequence: TGTGCCTTATCAGGGTACACTGAAGCTTTCTTT. The V and J genes are TRBV2 and TRBJ1-1; possible D gene TRBD1, 5 bases. This CDR3 spans 11 amino acids. Deletions cut 11 bases from V and 3 bases from J, with 10 bases between. CDR1 is SNHLY and CDR2 is FYNNEI in the germline V gene. Supplemented by reference TRBV2 and TRBJ1-1, the full variable domain reads EPEVTQTPSHQVTQMGQEVILRCVPISNHLYFYWYRQILGQKVEFLVSFYNNEISEKSEIFDDQFSVERPDGSNFTLKIRSTKLEDSAMYFCALSGYTEAFFGQGTRLTVV.

A few counts support this clone. J is TRBJ2-5 and V is TRBV7-2, with 12 bases that match TRBD2. The V and J ends lost 5 bases and 5 bases, in that order; junction bases with no gene match: 9. CDR1 is SGHTA, CDR2 FQGNSA, per germline. The CDR3 has 16 amino acids. The CDR3 region has the DNA TGTGCCAGCAGCCCGACAAGACTAGCGGGAGCGGAGACCCAGTACTTC. Amino acids: CASSPTRLAGAETQYF.

The chain uses TRBV5-1 and TRBJ2-5; no definite D call. The CDR3 length is 14 residues. Trimming pared 0 bases from V and 0 bases from J, leaving 6 bases between. Looked up from germline, CDR1 is SGHRS and CDR2 is YFSETQ. CDR3 bases: TGCGCCAGCAGCTTGGGGCCTTACCAAGAGACCCAGTACTTC. Its protein product is CASSLGPYQETQYF.

The CDR3 here is CASSRTGFGTEAFF. The DNA for the CDR3 is TGTGCCAGCAGTCGGACAGGGTTCGGGACTGAAGCTTTCTTT. The rearrangement links TRBV28 to TRBJ1-1, with 8 bases identical to TRBD1. CDR1 and CDR2 from the germline V gene are MDHEN and SYDVKM. V lost 5 bases to trimming and J lost 5 bases; unmatched junction nucleotides: 7. The CDR3 loop spans 14 amino acids. The full variable domain, with the rest looked up from reference TRBV28 and TRBJ1-1, is DVKVTQSSRYLVKRTGEKVFLECVQDMDHENMFWYRQDPGLGLRLIYFSYDVKMKEKGDIPEGYSVSREKKERFSLILESASTNQTSMYLCASSRTGFGTEAFFGQGTRLTVV.

This clone was recorded only once. The chain has TRBV29-1 and TRBJ1-2, with 8 bases that match TRBD1. Germline-derived CDR1 and CDR2 are SQVTM and ANQGSEA. V was pared by 2 bases and J by 3 bases, with 14 bases of the junction left unmatched. The CDR3 contains 17 residues. The CDR3 nucleotides read TGCAGCGTTGAAAACCTCTCGGGACAGGACGCACACTATGGCTACACCTTC. Encoded protein: CSVENLSGQDAHYGYTF.

The chain is built from TRBV5-1 and TRBJ2-1; TRBD2 matches 8 bases. The V segment lost 0 bases and the J segment 4 bases; nucleotides outside the gene matches: 3. This CDR3 comprises 15 residues. In germline, CDR1 is SGHRS, CDR2 YFSETQ. This chain's CDR3 is CASSLGSGIYNEQFF. As DNA, the CDR3 is TGCGCCAGCAGCTTGGGTAGCGGGATTTACAATGAGCAGTTCTTC.

V is TRBV7-6 and J is TRBJ2-5, with D possibly TRBD1 on 5 matching bases. The CDR3 is 14 amino acids. In germline, CDR1 is SGHVS, CDR2 FNYEAQ. V was shortened by 1 base and J by 5 bases, with 11 bases between the two germline ends. CDR3 bases: TGTGCCAGCAGCTTAGAGATGCGACAGGAGACCCAGTACTTC. It specifies CASSLEMRQETQYF.

The V and J genes are TRBV5-5 and TRBJ2-7; possibly TRBD2 for D (7 bases). The germline CDR1 and CDR2 sequences are SGHKS and YYEKEE (reference sequence). V was pared by 4 bases and J by 0 bases, with 20 bases between. The CDR3 sequence is 17 residues long. CDR3 protein: CASSPGGGGLSSYEQYF. For the CDR3, the DNA is TGTGCCAGCAGCCCGGGGGGCGGGGGTCTGAGCTCCTACGAGCAGTACTTC.

V and J are TRBV5-1 and TRBJ1-5, with D maybe TRBD1 (6 bases). This CDR3 is 12 amino acids long. Germline CDR1 is SGHRS and CDR2 is YFSETQ. V gave up 8 bases and J gave up 5 bases, with 11 bases separating them. The CDR3 DNA is TGCGCCAGAACAGGGTCGGATCAGCCCCAGCATTTT. Protein: CARTGSDQPQHF.